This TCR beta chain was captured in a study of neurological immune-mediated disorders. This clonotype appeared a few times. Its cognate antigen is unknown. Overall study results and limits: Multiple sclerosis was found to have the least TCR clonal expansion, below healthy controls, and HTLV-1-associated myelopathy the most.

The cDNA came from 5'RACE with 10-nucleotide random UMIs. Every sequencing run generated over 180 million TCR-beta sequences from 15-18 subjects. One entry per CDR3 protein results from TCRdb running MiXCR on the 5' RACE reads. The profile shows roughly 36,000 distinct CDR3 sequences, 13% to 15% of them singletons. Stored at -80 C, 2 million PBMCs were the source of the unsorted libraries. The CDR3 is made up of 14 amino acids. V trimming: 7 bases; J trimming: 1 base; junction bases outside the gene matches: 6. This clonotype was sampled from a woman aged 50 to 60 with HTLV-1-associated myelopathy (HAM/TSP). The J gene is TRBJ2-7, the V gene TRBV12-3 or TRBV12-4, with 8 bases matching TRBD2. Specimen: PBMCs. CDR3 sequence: CASNPRGGSYEQYV. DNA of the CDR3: TGTGCCAGCAACCCGCGCGGGGGGTCCTACGAGCAGTACGTC.